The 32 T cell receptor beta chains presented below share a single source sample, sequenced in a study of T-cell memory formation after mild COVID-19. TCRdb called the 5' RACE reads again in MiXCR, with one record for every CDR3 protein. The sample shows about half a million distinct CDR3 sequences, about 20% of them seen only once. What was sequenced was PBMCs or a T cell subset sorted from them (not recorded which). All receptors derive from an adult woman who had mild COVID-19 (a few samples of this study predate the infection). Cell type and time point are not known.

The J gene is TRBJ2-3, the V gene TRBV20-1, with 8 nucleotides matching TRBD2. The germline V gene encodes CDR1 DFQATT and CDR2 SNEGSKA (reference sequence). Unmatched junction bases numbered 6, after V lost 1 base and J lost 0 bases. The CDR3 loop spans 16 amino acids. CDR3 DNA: TGCAGTGCTAGAGGCCCACTAGCGGCTAGCACAGATACGCAGTATTTT. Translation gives CSARGPLAASTDTQYF.

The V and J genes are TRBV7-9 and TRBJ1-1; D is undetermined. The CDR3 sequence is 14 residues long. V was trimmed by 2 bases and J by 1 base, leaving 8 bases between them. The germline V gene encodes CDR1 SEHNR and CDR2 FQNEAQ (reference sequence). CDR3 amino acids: CASSLTMGNTEAFF. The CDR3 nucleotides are TGTGCCAGCAGCTTAACCATGGGGAACACTGAAGCTTTCTTT. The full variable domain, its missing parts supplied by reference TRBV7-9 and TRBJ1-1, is DTGVSQNPRHKITKRGQNVTFRCDPISEHNRLYWYRQTLGQGPEFLTYFQNEAQLEKSRLLSDRFSAERPKGSFSTLEIQRTEQGDSAMYLCASSLTMGNTEAFFGQGTRLTVV.

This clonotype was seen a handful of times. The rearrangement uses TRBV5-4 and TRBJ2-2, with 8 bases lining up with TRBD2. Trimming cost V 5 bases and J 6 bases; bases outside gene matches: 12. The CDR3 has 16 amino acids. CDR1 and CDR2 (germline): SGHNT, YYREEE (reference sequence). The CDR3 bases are TGTGCCAGCAGTTCTCTAGCGGGCGGTCTTCCCGGGGAGCTGTTTTTT. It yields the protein CASSSLAGGLPGELFF. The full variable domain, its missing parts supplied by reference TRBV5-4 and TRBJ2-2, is ETGVTQSPTHLIKTRGQQVTLRCSSQSGHNTVSWYQQALGQGPQFIFQYYREEENGRGNFPPRFSGLQFPNYSSELNVNALELDDSALYLCASSSLAGGLPGELFFGEGSRLTVL.

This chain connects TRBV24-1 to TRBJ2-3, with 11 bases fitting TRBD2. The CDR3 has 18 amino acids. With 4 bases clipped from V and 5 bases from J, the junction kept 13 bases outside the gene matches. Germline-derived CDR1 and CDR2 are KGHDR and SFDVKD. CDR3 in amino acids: CATSDPGTSGPGEDTQYF. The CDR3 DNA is TGTGCCACCAGTGACCCCGGGACTAGCGGACCTGGGGAAGATACGCAGTATTTT.

The CDR3 sequence is CASSSQGATYGYTF. CDR3 nucleotide sequence: TGCGCCAGCAGCAGCCAGGGGGCTACCTATGGCTACACCTTC. V usage is TRBV4-1 and J usage is TRBJ1-2; 8 bases are shared with TRBD1. The trim removed 5 bases at V and 4 bases at J, leaving 6 bases unmatched. Germline loops: CDR1 MGHRA, CDR2 YSYEKL. The CDR3 covers 14 residues.

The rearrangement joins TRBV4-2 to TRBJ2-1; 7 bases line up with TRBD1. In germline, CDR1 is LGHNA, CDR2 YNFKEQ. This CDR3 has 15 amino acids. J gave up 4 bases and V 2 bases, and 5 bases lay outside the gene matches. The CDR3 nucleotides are TGTGCCAGCAGCCAACAGGGGGTGGGTTACAATGAGCAGTTCTTC. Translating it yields CASSQQGVGYNEQFF.

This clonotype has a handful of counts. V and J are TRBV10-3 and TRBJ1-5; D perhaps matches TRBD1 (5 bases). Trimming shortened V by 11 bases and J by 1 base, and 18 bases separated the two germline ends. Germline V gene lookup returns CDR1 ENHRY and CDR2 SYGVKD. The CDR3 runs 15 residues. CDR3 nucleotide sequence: TGTGCCTCCCAGGGTCTTCAGGAAAGCAATCAGCCCCAGCATTTT. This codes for CASQGLQESNQPQHF.

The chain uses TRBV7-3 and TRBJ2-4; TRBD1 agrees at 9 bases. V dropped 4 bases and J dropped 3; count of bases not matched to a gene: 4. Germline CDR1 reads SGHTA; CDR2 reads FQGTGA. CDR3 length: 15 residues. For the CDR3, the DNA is TGTGCCAGCAGCTCCCGACAGGGGGTCAAAAACATTCAGTACTTC. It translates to CASSSRQGVKNIQYF. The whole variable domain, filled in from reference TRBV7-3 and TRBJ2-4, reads GAGVSQTPSNKVTEKGKYVELRCDPISGHTALYWYRQSLGQGPEFLIYFQGTGAADDSGLPNDRFFAVRPEGSVSTLKIQRTERGDSAVYLCASSSRQGVKNIQYFGAGTRLSVL.

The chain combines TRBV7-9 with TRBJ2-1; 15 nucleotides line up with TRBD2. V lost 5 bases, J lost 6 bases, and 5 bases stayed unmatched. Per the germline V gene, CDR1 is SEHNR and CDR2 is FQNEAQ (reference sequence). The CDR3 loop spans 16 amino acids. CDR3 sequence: CASSAGLAGGFNEQFF. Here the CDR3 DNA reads TGTGCCAGCAGCGCAGGACTAGCGGGGGGGTTCAATGAGCAGTTCTTC.

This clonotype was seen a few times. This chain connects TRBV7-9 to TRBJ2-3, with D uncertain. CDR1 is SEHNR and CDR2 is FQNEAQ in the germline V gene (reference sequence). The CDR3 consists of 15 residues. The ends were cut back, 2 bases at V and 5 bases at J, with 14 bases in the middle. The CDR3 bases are TGTGCCAGCAGCTTATTGGAACGGCCCATAGATACGCAGTATTTT. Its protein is CASSLLERPIDTQYF.

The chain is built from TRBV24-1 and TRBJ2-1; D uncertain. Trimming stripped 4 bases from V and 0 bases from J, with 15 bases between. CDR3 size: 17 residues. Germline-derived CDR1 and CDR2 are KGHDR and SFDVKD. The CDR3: CATSDGLGWGSYNEQFF. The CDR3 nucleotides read TGTGCCACCAGTGACGGGCTAGGGTGGGGCTCCTACAATGAGCAGTTCTTC.

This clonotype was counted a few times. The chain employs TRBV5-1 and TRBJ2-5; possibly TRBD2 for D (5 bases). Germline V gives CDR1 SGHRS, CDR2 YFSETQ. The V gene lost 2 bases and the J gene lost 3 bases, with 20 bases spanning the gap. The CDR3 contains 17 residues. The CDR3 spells CASSFLRGPVPKETQYF. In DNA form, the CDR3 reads TGCGCCAGCAGCTTTCTAAGAGGGCCAGTCCCCAAAGAGACCCAGTACTTC.

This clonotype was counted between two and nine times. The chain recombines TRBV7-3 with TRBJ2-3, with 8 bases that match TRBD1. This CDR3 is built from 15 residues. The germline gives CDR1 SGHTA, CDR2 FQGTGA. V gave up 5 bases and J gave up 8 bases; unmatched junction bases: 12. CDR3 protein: CASSQLGQGVGTQYF. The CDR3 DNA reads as TGTGCCAGCAGCCAATTAGGACAGGGAGTGGGTACGCAGTATTTT.

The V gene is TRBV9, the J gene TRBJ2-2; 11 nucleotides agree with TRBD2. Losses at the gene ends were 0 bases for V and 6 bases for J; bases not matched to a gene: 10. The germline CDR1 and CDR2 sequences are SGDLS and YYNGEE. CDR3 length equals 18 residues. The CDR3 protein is CASSVGASGGIDPGELFF. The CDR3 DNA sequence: TGTGCCAGCAGCGTAGGAGCTAGCGGGGGGATAGACCCCGGGGAGCTGTTTTTT.

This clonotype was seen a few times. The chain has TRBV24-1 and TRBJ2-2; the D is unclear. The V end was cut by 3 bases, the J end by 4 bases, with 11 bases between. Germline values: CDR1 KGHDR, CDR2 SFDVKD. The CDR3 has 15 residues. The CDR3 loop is CATSDPGMSTGELFF. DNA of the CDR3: TGTGCCACCAGTGATCCTGGGATGAGCACCGGGGAGCTGTTTTTT.

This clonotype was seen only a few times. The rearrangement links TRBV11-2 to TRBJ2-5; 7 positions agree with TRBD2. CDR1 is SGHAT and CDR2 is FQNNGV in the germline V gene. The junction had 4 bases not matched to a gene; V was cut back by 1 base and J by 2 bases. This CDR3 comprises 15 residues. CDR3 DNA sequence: TGTGCCAGCAGCTTAGTCACTAGCGCGCAAGAGACCCAGTACTTC. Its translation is CASSLVTSAQETQYF.

The CDR3 loop reads CASSLQDPNTEAFF. CDR3 coding DNA: TGTGCCAGCAGCCTACAGGATCCTAACACTGAAGCTTTCTTT. V gene TRBV6-5 combines with J gene TRBJ1-1; D perhaps matches TRBD1 (5 bases). The V gene lost 6 bases and the J gene lost 2 bases, with 13 bases spanning the gap. The CDR3 has 14 amino acids. In germline, CDR1 is MNHEY, CDR2 SVGAGI.

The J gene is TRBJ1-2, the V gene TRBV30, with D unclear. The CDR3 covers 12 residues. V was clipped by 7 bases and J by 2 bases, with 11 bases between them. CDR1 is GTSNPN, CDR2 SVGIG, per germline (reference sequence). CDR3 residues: CASDRVNYGYTF. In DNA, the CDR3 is TGTGCCTCGGATCGGGTGAACTATGGCTACACCTTC.

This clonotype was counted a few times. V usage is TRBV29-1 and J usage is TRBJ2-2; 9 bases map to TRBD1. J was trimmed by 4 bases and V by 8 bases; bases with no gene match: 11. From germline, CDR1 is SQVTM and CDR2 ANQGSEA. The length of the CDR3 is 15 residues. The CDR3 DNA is TGCAGCTCCTGGAGACAGGGGGAATTCACCGGGGAGCTGTTTTTT. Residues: CSSWRQGEFTGELFF.

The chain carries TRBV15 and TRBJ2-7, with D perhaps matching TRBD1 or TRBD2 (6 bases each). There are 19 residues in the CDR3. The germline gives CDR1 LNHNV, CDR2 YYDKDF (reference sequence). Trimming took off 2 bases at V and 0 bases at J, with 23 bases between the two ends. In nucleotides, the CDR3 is TGTGCCACCAGCAGACCCCGGCGGGATATGGGGGCAACCTCCTACGAGCAGTACTTC. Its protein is CATSRPRRDMGATSYEQYF.

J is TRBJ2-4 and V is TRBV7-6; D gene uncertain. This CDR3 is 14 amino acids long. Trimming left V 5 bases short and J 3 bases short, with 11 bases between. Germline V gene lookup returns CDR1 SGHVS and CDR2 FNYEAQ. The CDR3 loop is CASSDIRGKNIQYF. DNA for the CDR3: TGTGCCAGCAGCGACATTAGAGGCAAAAACATTCAGTACTTC.

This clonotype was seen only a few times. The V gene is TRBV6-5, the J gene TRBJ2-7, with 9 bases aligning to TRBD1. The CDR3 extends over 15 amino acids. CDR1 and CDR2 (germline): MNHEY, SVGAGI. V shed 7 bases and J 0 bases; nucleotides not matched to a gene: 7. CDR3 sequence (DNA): TGTGCCAGCACCACAACAGGGGGCCTCTCCTACGAGCAGTACTTC. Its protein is CASTTTGGLSYEQYF.

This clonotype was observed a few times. CDR3 in amino acids: CSARTPSRDFGYTF. The CDR3, as DNA: TGCAGTGCTAGAACTCCCAGTCGGGACTTTGGCTACACCTTC. The chain employs TRBV20-1 and TRBJ1-2; D is possibly TRBD1 (5 bases). The germline V gene has CDR1 DFQATT and CDR2 SNEGSKA (reference sequence). CDR3 length equals 14 residues. V lost 2 bases and J lost 7, with 17 bases in between.

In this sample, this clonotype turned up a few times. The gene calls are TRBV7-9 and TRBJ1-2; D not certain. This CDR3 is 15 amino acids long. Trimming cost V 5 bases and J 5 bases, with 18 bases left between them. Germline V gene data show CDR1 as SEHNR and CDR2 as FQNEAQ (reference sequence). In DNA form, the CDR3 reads TGTGCCAGCAGCACCGACCTCGGCAGTCCATATGGCTACACCTTC. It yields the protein CASSTDLGSPYGYTF.

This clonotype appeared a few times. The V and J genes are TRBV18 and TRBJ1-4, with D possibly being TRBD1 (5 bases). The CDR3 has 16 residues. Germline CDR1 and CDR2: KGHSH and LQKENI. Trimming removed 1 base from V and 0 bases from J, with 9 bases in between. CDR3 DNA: TGTGCCAGCTCACCACGGGACGCCGCAACTAATGAAAAACTGTTTTTT. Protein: CASSPRDAATNEKLFF.

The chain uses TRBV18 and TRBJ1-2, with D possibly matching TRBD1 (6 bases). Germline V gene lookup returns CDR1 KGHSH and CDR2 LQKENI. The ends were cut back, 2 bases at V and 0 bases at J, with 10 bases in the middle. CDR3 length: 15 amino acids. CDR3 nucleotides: TGTGCCAGCTCACCAACCGGGGACACTAACTATGGCTACACCTTC. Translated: CASSPTGDTNYGYTF.

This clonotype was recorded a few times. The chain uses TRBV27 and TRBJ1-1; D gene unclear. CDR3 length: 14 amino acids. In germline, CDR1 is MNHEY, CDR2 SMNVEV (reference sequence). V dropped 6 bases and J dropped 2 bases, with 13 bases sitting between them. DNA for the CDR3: TGTGCCAGCAGGCACCCTTCGAGAAACACTGAAGCTTTCTTT. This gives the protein CASRHPSRNTEAFF.

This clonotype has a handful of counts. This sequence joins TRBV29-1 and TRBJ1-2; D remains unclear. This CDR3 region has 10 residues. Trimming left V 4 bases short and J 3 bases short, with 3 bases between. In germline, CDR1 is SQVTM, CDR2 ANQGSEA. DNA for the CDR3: TGCAGCGTTGGACACTATGGCTACACCTTC. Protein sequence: CSVGHYGYTF.

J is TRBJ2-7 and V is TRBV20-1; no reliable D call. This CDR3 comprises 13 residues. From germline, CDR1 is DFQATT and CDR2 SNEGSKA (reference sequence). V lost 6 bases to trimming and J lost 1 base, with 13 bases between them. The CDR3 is CSALPTASYEQYF. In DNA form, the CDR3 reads TGCAGTGCCCTTCCCACGGCTTCCTACGAGCAGTACTTC.

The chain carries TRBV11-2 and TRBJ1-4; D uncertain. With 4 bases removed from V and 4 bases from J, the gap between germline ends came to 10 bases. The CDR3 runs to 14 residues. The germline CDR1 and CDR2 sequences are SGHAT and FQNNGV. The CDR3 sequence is CASSYDTFNEKLFF. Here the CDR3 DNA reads TGTGCCAGCAGCTACGACACTTTTAATGAAAAACTGTTTTTT.

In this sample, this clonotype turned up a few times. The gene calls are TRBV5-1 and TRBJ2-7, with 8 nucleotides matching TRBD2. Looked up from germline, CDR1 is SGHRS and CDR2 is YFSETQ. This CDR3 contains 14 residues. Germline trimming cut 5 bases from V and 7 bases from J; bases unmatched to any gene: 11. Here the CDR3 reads CASSISGGPEEQYF. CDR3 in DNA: TGCGCCAGCAGTATATCGGGGGGGCCGGAAGAGCAGTACTTC.

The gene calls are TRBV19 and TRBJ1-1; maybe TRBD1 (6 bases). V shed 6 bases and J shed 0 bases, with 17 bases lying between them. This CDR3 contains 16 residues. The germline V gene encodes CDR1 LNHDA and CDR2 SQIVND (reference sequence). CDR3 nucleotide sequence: TGTGCCAGTAGCCCTCTCCCGGACAGATTGAACACTGAAGCTTTCTTT. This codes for CASSPLPDRLNTEAFF.